This T cell receptor beta chain was identified in a study of blood T cell repertoires in COVID-19. Study information: PBMCs, B-cell-depleted T cells, or T cells provided the cDNA or gDNA that made up the material.

CDR1 is GTSNPN, CDR2 SVGIG, per germline (reference sequence). Trimming removed 2 bases from V and 5 bases from J, with 13 bases in between. This CDR3 has 14 residues. Study processing details: Reference gene primer amplification gave estimated nucleated cell counts. The repertoire was sequenced with immunoSEQ multiplex PCR; TCRdb's copy has only in-frame clones and lacks some. V, J and clone size were drawn from that table, and D and trimming were deduced from the DNA. The sample includes some 110,000 clones, roughly 85% seen only once; the top ten take almost 4.5%. The genes are TRBV30 and TRBJ1-5; tentative D call: TRBD1 (5 bases). Input material: peripheral blood. The sequence came from a middle-aged man with acute or convalescent COVID-19. The CDR3 loop is CAWSLGLQDQPQHF. Here the CDR3 DNA reads TGTGCCTGGAGTTTGGGACTACAAGATCAGCCCCAGCATTTT.